A selection of T cell receptor beta chains follows, all from one sample in a study of Graves' ophthalmopathy and Graves' hyperthyroidism. MiXCR, applied by TCRdb to the multiplex PCR reads, yields one record per CDR3 protein. The sample includes 300,000 or so distinct CDR3 sequences, 17% of them seen just once. Input material: peripheral blood. Receptors originate from an adult man with Graves' ophthalmopathy. CDR3s leave out the opening cysteine and the closing phenylalanine or tryptophan. The D gene is left open where the match is weak.

cdr3_aa v_call d_call
ASREGAGQPQH TRBV28 TRBD1
ASSLSDAQY TRBV7-9 NA
ASSPGPDRGNEQY TRBV18 TRBD1
ASKSDWYEQY TRBV6-2/TRBV6-3 NA
ASSLLDRVDQPQH TRBV7-3 TRBD1
ASCTGGRETQY TRBV6-2/TRBV6-3 TRBD2
ASSQRGTSNSPLH TRBV9 NA
ASSLHLAGLYEQY TRBV11-2 TRBD2
ASSLGQGWETQY TRBV5-1 NA
SASRNTEAF TRBV20-1 NA
SASILGLLNQETQY TRBV20-1 NA
SAGGTSGRSWDETQY TRBV20-1 TRBD2
ASSATGLGGEAF TRBV6-2/TRBV6-3 NA
ASSAGTGRTGELF TRBV19 NA
ASSLAGKKTYEQY TRBV7-9 NA
ASSQGRLNTEAF TRBV19 NA
ASRLLTAGSPDEKLF TRBV28 NA
AISESITGGAWDGYT TRBV10-3 TRBD1
ASSAGQSSYEQC TRBV12-3/TRBV12-4 NA
SVGDRAGGYEQY TRBV29-1 TRBD1
ASSRYRRSNYGYT TRBV12-3/TRBV12-4 NA
ASSPNVNTEAF TRBV14 NA
ASSSTTGTSGYT TRBV14 NA
ASSTRGSQPQH TRBV2 NA
ASSPLQVRTEAF TRBV18 NA
SVGPPGTQY TRBV20-1 NA
ASSAQNAGQGHQETQY TRBV6-1 TRBD1
ASSLGQGYYGYT TRBV6-1 TRBD1
ASSSTRGGEQY TRBV7-2 TRBD2
ASSVGNRPSEAF TRBV9 NA
ASSFSMGQGSPLH TRBV28 NA
ASSIQQETQY TRBV13 NA
ASMGSADTQY TRBV25-1 NA
ASSWGRGFRGYS TRBV6-2/TRBV6-3 NA
ASSLTSGRARRNEQY TRBV5-1 TRBD2
ASSQTYTIQETQY TRBV4-3 NA
SVGVGQSGEQY TRBV29-1 NA
AWSGSSGNTIY TRBV30 NA
ASSLGTDPEAF TRBV5-6 TRBD1
ASSYGGNQETQY TRBV6-5 NA
ASLPFSGTPNTEAF TRBV2 NA